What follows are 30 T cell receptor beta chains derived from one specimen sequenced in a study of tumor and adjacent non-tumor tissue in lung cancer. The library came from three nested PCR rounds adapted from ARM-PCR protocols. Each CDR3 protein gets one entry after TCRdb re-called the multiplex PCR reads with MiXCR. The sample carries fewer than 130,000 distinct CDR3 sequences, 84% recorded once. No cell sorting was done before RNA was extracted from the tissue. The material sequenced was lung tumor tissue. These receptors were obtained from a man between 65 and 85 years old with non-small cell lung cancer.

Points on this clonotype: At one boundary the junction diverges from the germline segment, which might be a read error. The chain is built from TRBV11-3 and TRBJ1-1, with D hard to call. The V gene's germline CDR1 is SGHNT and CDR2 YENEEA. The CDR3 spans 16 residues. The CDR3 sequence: CACSLFIIRMNAEVFF. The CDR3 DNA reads TGTGCCTGCAGCTTATTCATCATCAGGATGAACGCTGAAGTTTTCTTT.

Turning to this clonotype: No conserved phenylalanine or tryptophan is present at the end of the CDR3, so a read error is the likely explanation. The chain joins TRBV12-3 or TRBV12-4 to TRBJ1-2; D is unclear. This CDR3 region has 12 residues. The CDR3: CASSPGAGGYTL. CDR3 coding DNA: TGTGCAAGCAGTCCCGGAGCGGGTGGCTACACCTTA.

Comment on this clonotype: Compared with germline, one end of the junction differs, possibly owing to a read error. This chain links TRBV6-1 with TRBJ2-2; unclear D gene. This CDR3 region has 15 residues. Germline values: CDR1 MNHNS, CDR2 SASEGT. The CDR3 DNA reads TGCGCCAGCAGACCCCATAAGGGAAGCACCGGGGAGCTGTTTTTT. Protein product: CASRPHKGSTGELFF.

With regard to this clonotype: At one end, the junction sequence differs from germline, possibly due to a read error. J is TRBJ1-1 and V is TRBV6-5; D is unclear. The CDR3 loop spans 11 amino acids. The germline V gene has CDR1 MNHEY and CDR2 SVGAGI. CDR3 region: CASRQGGEDFF. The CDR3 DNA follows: TGTGCCAGCAGACAAGGCGGCGAAGATTTCTTT.

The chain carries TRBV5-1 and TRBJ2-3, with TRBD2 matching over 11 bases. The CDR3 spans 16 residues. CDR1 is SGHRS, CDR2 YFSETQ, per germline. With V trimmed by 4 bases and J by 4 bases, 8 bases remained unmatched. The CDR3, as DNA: TGCGCCAGCAGCCTGTCCGGACTAGCGGGCTCAGATACGCAGTATTTT. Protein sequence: CASSLSGLAGSDTQYF. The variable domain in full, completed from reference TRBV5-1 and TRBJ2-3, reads KAGVTQTPRYLIKTRGQQVTLSCSPISGHRSVSWYQQTPGQGLQFLFEYFSETQRNKGNFPGRFSGRQFSNSRSEMNVSTLELGDSALYLCASSLSGLAGSDTQYFGPGTRLTVL.

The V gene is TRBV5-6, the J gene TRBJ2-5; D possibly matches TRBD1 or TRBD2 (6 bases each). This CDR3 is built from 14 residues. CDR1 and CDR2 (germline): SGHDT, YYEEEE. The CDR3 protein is CESIWDFRGETQYF. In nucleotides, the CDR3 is TGTGAGAGCATCTGGGACTTCAGGGGAGAGACCCAGTACTTC. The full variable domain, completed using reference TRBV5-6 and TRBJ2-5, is DAGVTQSPTHLIKTRGQQVTLRCSPKSGHDTVSWYQQALGQGPQFIFQYYEEEERQRGNFPDRFSGHQFPNYSSELNVNALLLGDSALYLCESIWDFRGETQYFGPGTRLLVL.

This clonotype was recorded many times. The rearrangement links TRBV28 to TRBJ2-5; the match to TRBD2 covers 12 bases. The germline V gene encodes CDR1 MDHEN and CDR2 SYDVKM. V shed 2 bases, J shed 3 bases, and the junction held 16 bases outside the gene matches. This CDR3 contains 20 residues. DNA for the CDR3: TGTGCCAGCAGTTTACTTGGCCTCCAGACTAGCGGGAGAGGGGAAGAGACCCAGTACTTC. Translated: CASSLLGLQTSGRGEETQYF.

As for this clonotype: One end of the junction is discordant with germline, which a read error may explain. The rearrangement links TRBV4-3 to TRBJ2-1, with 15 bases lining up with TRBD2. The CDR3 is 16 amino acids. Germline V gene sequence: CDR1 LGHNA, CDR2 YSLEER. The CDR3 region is CSSSQDGLAGGLEQFF. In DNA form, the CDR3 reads TGTTCCAGCAGCCAAGATGGACTAGCGGGAGGGCTTGAGCAGTTCTTC.

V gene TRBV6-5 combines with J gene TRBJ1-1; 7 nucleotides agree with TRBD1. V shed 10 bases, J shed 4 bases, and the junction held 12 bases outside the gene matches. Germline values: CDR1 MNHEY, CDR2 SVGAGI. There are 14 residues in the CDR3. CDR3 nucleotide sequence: TGTGCCAACAGGCCACAGGGGTGGCTCACTGAAGCTTTCTTT. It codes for CANRPQGWLTEAFF.

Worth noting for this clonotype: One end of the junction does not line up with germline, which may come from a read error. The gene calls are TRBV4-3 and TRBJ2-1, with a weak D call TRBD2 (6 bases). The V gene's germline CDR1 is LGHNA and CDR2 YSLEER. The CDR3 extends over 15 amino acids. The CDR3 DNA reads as TGCGCCAGTAGCCAAGATGCCGCGGGAAATAATGAGCAGTTCTTC. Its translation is CASSQDAAGNNEQFF.

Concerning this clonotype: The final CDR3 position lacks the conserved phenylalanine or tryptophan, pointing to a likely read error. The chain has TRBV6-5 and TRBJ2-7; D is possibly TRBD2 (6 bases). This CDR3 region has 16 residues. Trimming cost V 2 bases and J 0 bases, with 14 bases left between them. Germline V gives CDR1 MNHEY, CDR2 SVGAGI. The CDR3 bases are TGTGCCAGCAGTTACCGCCCGTTTAGCGGCTCCTACGAGCAGTACTTA. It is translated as CASSYRPFSGSYEQYL.

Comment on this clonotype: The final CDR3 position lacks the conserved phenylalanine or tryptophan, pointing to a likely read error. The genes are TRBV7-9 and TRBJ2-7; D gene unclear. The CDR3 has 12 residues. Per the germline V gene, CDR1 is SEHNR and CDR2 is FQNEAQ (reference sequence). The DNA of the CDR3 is TGTGCCGGCAGCTTATCAGGTTACGAGCAGTACATC. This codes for CAGSLSGYEQYI.

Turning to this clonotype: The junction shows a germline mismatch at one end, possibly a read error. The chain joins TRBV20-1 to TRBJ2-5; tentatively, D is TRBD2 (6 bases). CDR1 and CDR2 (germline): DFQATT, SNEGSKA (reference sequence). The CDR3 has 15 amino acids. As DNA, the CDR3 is TGCAGTGCTCCCCGGCCTAGGGGAGGACAAGAGACCCAATACTTC. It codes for CSAPRPRGGQETQYF.

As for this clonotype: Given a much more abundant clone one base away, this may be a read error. CDR3 sequence: CSAGRGIGETQYF. The CDR3, as DNA: TGCAGTGCTGGGAGAGGTATTGGAGAGACCCAGTACTTC. This sequence joins TRBV20-1 and TRBJ2-5, with D tentatively TRBD2 (5 bases). V lost 5 bases and J lost 4, with 14 bases in between. CDR3 size: 13 residues. CDR1 is DFQATT and CDR2 is SNEGSKA in the germline V gene (reference sequence).

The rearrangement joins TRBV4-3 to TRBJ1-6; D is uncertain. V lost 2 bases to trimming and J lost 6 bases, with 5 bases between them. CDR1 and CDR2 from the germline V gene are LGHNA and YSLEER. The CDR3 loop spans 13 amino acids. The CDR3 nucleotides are TGCGCCAGCAGCCAAAAAATTAATTCACCCCTCCACTTT. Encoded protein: CASSQKINSPLHF.

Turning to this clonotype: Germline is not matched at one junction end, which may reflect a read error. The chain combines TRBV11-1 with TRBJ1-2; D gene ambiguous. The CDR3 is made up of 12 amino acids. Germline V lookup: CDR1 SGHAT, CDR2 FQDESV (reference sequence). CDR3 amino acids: CVSISYRYCYTF. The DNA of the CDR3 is TGTGTCAGCATCTCATACAGATATTGCTACACCTTC. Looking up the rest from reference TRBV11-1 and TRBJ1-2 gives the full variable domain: EAEVAQSPRYKITEKSQAVAFWCDPISGHATLYWYRQILGQGPELLVQFQDESVVDDSQLPKDRFSAERLKGVDSTLKIQPAELGDSAMYLCVSISYRYCYTFGSGTRLTVV.

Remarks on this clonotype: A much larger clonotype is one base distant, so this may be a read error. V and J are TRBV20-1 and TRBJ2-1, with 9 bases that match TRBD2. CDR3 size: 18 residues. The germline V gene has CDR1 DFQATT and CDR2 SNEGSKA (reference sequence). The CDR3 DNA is TGCACTGCTTCCGGGTTTGGGCATACTAGCGGGCGGGACAATGAGCAGTTCTTC. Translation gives CTASGFGHTSGRDNEQFF.

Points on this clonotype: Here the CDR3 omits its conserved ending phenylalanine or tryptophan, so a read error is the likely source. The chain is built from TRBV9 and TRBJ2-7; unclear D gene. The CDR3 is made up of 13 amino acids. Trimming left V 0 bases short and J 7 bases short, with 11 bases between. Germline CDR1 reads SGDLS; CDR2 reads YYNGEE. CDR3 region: CASSVEGTGEQYL. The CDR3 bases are TGTGCCAGCAGCGTAGAAGGTACTGGTGAGCAGTACCTC.

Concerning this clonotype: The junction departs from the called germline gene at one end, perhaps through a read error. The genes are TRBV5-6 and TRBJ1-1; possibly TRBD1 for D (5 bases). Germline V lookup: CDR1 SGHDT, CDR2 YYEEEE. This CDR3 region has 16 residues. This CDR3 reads CASSLPGRGMNTEAFF. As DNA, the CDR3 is TGTGCCAGTAGCTTGCCGGGACGGGGAATGAACACTGAAGCTTTCTTT.

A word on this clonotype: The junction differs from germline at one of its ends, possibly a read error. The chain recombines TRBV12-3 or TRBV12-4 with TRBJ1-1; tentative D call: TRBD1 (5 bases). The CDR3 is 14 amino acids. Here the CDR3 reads CVSSLSGGVAEDFF. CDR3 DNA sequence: TGTGTCAGCAGTCTCTCCGGGGGGGTCGCTGAAGATTTCTTT.

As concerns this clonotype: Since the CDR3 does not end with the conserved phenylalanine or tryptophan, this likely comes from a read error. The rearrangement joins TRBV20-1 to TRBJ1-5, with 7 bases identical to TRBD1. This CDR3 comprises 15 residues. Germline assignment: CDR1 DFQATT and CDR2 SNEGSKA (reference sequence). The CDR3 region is CSARDIGGGGQSQHS. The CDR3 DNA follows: TGCAGTGCTAGAGATATTGGAGGGGGCGGTCAGTCCCAGCATTCT.

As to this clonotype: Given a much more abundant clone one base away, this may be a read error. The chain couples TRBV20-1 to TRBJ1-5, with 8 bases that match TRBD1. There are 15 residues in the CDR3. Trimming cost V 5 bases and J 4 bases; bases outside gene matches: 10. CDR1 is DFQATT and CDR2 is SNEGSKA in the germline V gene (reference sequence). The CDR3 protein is CSADPDREDNQPQHF. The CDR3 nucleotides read TGCAGTGCTGACCCGGACAGGGAGGATAATCAGCCCCAGCATTTT.

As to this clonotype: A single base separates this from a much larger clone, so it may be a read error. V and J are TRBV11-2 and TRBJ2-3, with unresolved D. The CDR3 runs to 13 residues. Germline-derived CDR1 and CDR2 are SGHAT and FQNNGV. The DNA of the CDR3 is TGTGCCAGCGGCCCCTGGAGCATAGATATGCAGTATTTT. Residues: CASGPWSIDMQYF. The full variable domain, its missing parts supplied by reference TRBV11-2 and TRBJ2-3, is EAGVAQSPRYKIIEKRQSVAFWCNPISGHATLYWYQQILGQGPKLLIQFQNNGVVDDSQLPKDRFSAERLKGVDSTLKIQPAKLEDSAVYLCASGPWSIDMQYFGPGTRLTVL.

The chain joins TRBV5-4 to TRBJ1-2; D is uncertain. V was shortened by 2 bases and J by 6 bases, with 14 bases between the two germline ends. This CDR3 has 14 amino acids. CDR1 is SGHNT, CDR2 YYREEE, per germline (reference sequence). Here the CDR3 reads CASSFGTAFHGYTF. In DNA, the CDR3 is TGTGCCAGCAGCTTCGGTACAGCCTTCCATGGCTACACCTTC.

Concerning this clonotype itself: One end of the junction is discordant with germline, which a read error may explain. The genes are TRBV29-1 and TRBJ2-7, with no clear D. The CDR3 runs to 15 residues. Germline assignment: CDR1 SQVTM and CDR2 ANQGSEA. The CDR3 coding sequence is TGCAGCGTGGTCCGGGTCCCAGCGTCGGTGGACGAACAGTACTTC. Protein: CSVVRVPASVDEQYF.

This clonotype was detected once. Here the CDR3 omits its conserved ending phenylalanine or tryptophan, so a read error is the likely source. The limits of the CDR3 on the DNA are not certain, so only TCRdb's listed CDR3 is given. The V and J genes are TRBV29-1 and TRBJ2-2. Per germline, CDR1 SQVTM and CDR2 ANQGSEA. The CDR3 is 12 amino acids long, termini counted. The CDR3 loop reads CSVGGNTEGLFS.

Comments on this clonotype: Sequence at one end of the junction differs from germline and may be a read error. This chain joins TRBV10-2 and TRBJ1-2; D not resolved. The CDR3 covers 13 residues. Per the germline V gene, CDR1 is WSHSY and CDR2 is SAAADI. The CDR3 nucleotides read TGCACCAGCAGTGACTCGATAGGGTTTGGCTACACCTTC. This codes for CTSSDSIGFGYTF.

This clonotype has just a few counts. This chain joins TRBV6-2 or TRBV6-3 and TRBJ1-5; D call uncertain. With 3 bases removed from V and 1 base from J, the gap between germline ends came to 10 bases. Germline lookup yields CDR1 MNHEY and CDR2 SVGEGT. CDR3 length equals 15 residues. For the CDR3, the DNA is TGTGCCAGCAGTTATTTGGGCAGGAGCAATCAGCCCCAGCATTTT. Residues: CASSYLGRSNQPQHF.

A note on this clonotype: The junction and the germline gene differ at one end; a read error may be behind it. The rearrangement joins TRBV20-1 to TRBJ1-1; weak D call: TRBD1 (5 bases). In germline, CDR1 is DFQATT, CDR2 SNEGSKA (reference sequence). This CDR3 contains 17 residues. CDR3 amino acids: CSVRDGETWDSNTEAFF. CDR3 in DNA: TGCAGTGTTAGAGATGGCGAGACATGGGACTCGAACACTGAAGCTTTCTTT.

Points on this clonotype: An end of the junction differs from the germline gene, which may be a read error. The CDR3 DNA is TGTGCCAGCAGTCTGGTCGGCTCTGGGGCCGACGTCCTGACTTTC. Amino acid sequence: CASSLVGSGADVLTF. V gene TRBV5-4 combines with J gene TRBJ2-6; perhaps TRBD1 as D (5 bases). The CDR3 is 15 residues long. Germline V gene data show CDR1 as SGHNT and CDR2 as YYREEE (reference sequence).